Presented here are 8 T cell receptor beta chains from one specimen sequenced in a study of T cell responses to AZD1222 COVID-19 vaccine. TCRdb's table, derived via immunoSEQ multiplex PCR, lists solely in-frame clones and lacks some. Of about 110,000 clones in the sample, roughly 87% were seen once. The sequences come from peripheral blood, collected on day 0 of AZD1222 vaccination. The source is an adult in good health.

This clone was seen repeatedly, ten times or more. The V and J genes are TRBV5-4 and TRBJ2-3, with a possible D match to TRBD1 (6 bases). Looked up from germline, CDR1 is SGHNT and CDR2 is YYREEE (reference sequence). Deletions cut 0 bases from V and 8 bases from J, with 13 bases between. The CDR3 consists of 14 residues. The CDR3: CASSLDQGSGTQYF. The CDR3 DNA sequence: TGTGCCAGCAGCTTGGACCAGGGGTCAGGTACGCAGTATTTT.

The genes are TRBV7-9 and TRBJ2-5; D may correspond to TRBD1 or TRBD2 (5 bases each). The germline V gene has CDR1 SEHNR and CDR2 FQNEAQ (reference sequence). The CDR3 spans 14 residues. Trimming pared 4 bases from V and 5 bases from J, leaving 14 bases between. CDR3 sequence reads: CASSSRGSSETQYF. The DNA for the CDR3 is TGTGCCAGCAGCTCCCGGGGCTCCAGCGAGACCCAGTACTTC.

Only a few counts were recorded for this clone. V is TRBV27 and J is TRBJ2-7, with a possible D match to TRBD1 (8 bases). CDR3 length: 19 amino acids. Trimming cost V 8 bases and J 0 bases, with 29 bases left between them. Germline V gene sequence: CDR1 MNHEY, CDR2 SMNVEV (reference sequence). This chain's CDR3 is CASAVYWTGWRETSYEQYF. DNA for the CDR3: TGTGCCAGCGCCGTTTATTGGACAGGGTGGCGGGAGACCTCCTACGAGCAGTACTTC.

The chain is built from TRBV5-1 and TRBJ2-7, with TRBD1 as a possible D gene (6 bases). The CDR3 consists of 15 residues. Germline V lookup: CDR1 SGHRS, CDR2 YFSETQ. The germline V and J ends were trimmed by 0 bases and 2 bases, with 12 bases remaining between them. The CDR3 nucleotides read TGCGCCAGCAGCTTGGAGTCAGGGGCGCCCTACGAGCAGTACTTC. It is translated as CASSLESGAPYEQYF.

This chain joins TRBV30 and TRBJ1-5, with D possibly being TRBD1 (5 bases). Per the germline V gene, CDR1 is GTSNPN and CDR2 is SVGIG (reference sequence). This CDR3 contains 19 residues. V lost 2 bases to trimming and J lost 0 bases, with 23 bases between them. The CDR3 DNA sequence: TGTGCCTGGAGTCGGACCGGGACCCTCGATTTTTATAGCAATCAGCCCCAGCATTTT. This encodes CAWSRTGTLDFYSNQPQHF.

The chain joins TRBV3-1 (or the pseudogene TRBV3-2) to TRBJ1-2; D not certain. Between the trimmed V and J ends, which lost 1 base and 4 bases, there was a span of 13 bases. The CDR3 is 15 amino acids. Looked up from germline, CDR1 is LGHDT and CDR2 is YNNKEL (reference sequence). The CDR3 reads CASSQAKGFGYGYTF. The CDR3 DNA reads as TGTGCCAGCAGCCAAGCCAAGGGTTTCGGCTATGGCTACACCTTC.

V is TRBV20-1 and J is TRBJ2-3; D may be TRBD2 (6 bases). CDR1 DFQATT and CDR2 SNEGSKA come from the germline V gene (reference sequence). Trimming removed 3 bases at V and 4 bases at J, with 17 bases between. The CDR3 runs 15 residues. The CDR3 DNA sequence: TGCAGTGCTAGTAGGGCGGGGACTCCCTCAGATACGCAGTATTTT. This sequence encodes CSASRAGTPSDTQYF.

The gene calls are TRBV7-2 and TRBJ1-4; D remains ambiguous. This CDR3 comprises 15 residues. V was trimmed by 0 bases and J by 8 bases, leaving 13 bases between them. The V gene's germline CDR1 is SGHTA and CDR2 FQGNSA. In DNA, the CDR3 is TGTGCCAGCAGCTTAGCGAGAGACATGATGGAAAAACTGTTTTTT. Translated: CASSLARDMMEKLFF.